This paragraph covers one T cell receptor beta chain sequence. Its antigen remains unknown. From germline, CDR1 is SGHAT and CDR2 FQNNGV. V was pared by 1 base and J by 0 bases, with 7 bases between. This CDR3 comprises 15 residues. These data originate in a study of T cell responses to AZD1222 COVID-19 vaccine. General study results and limits: Donors were mostly white British, more females; clonal diversity possibly underestimated. Repertoire collection took place solely once the T cell response had peaked. Targeting of unmutated variant regions was reportedly seen in nearly half of spike-specific TCRs.

Produced via immunoSEQ multiplex PCR; TCRdb's table is partial and in-frame only. There are tens of thousands of clones in the sample; around 88% occur only once, and around a tenth lies in the top ten. Sample: peripheral blood, taken on day 0 of MenACWY control vaccination. V gene TRBV11-2 combines with J gene TRBJ1-3; D gene ambiguous. This TCR derives from an adult in good health. CDR3 sequence: CASSLGPSSGNTIYF. The CDR3 region has the DNA TGTGCCAGCAGCTTAGGGCCCAGCTCTGGAAACACCATATATTTT. The full variable domain, its missing parts supplied by reference TRBV11-2 and TRBJ1-3, is EAGVAQSPRYKIIEKRQSVAFWCNPISGHATLYWYQQILGQGPKLLIQFQNNGVVDDSQLPKDRFSAERLKGVDSTLKIQPAKLEDSAVYLCASSLGPSSGNTIYFGEGSWLTVV.